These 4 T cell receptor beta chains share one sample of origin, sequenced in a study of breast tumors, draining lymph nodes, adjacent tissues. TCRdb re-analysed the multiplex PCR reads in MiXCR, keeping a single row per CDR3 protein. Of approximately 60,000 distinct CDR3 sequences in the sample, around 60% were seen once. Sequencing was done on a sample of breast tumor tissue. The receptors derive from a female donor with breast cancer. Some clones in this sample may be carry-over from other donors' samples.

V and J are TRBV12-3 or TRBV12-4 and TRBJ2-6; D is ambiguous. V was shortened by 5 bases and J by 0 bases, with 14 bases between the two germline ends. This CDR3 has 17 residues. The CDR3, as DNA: TGTGCCAGCAGTCATAGGACGGCTAACTCTGGGGCCAACGTCCTGACTTTC. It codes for CASSHRTANSGANVLTF.

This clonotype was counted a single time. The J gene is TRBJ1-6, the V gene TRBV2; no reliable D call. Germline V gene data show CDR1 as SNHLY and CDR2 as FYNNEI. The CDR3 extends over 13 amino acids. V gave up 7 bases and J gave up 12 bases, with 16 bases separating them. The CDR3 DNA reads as TGTGCCAGCACTCTGGAGACATCGAGACCCCTCCACTTT. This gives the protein CASTLETSRPLHF.

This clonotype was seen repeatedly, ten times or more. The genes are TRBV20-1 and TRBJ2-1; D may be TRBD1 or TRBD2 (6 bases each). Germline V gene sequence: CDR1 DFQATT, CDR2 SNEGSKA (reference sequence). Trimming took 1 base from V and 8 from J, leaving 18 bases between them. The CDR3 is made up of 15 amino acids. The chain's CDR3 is CSARGQGGRIYEQFF. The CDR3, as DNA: TGCAGTGCTAGAGGTCAAGGGGGGCGCATCTATGAGCAGTTCTTC.

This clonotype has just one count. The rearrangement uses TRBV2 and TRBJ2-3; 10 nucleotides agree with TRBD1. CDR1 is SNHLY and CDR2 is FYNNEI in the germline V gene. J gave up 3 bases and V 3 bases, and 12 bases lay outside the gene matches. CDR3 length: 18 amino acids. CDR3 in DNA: TGTGCCAGCAGTGATGGGACAGGGGCGTTGGTTAGAACAGATACGCAGTATTTT. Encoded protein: CASSDGTGALVRTDTQYF.